This T cell receptor beta chain was sequenced for a study of CD8 T cells in Susac syndrome (dated by TCRdb to between 2018 and 2021). Turning to the overall study: The study used repertoire sequencing to test whether antigen drove CD8+ T cell activation and differentiation in Susac syndrome. Here is what the overall study found, with its caveats: The TCR sequencing and HLA analysis was acknowledged to have included a relatively small number of individuals.

High-throughput TCR beta sequencing profiled peripheral blood CD8+ and CD4+ T cells from healthy donors, Susac syndrome patients and multiple sclerosis patients. The healthy donors served as controls matched for age and sex. Bulk CD8+ and CD4+ T cells were purified magnetically by negative isolation, whereas CD8+ TEMRA cells were enriched by FACS. Blood was collected in EDTA tubes and processed within 24 hours, with PBMCs isolated through density gradient centrifugation. PBMCs intended for TCR sequencing were frozen in liquid nitrogen and were later thawed in a 37 degrees C water bath. A purity of at least 90% was achieved for sorted or isolated CD4+, CD8+ and CD8+ TEMRA cells. RNA was extracted with the RNeasy kit and 0.5 to 1 ug was reverse transcribed using random hexamers. TCR beta CDR3 regions were amplified with the immunoSEQ multiplex PCR assay covering 54 Vbeta and 13 Jbeta segments. PCR amplification bias was corrected using a synthetic template baseline for primer optimization and computational correction. Per the source publication's procedure: Reads were annotated to V, D and J genes per IMGT and analyzed with immunoSEQ Analyzer, keeping only productive sequences. Clonality was computed as one minus Shannon entropy normalized by log2 of the number of productive unique sequences. For each patient and control, public and private clones were evaluated among the 100 most prevalent clones. Susac-specific clones were defined as absent from healthy and MS cohorts, approximately 1,000 published viral clones and other ImmuneACCESS disease sequences. TCRdb's own reprocessing of the public reads used fastp at Q25 and MiXCR and kept productive beta chains. CDR3 protein duplicates are merged, each entry listing the most common genes and DNA. V and J calls and clone size were set by TCRdb, not the authors. The sample table lists 150,000 or so distinct CDR3 sequences, approximately 92% of them with a count of one. Jointly, the top ten make up approximately 0.14% of the sample.

With respect to this clonotype: The clone's antigen remains unknown. Nothing much larger sits one base from this clone, and base qualities are not available.

The sequencing input was CD4+ T cells from PBMCs. This sequence was found in a human donor in good health.

CDR3 sequence: CASTNRASGNTIYF. The DNA sequence is TGTGCCAGTACCAATAGGGCTTCTGGAAACACCATATATTTT. This chain is built from TRBV19 and TRBJ1-3, with no D gene named confidently. The V and J ends are trimmed by 7 bases and 1 base, leaving 11 bases between them. The CDR3 contains 14 residues, cysteine and phenylalanine counted. The kept DNA is CDR3 alone, 42 bases in frame from the first base. CDR1 and CDR2 are drawn from the germline V gene (reference sequence): LNHDA, SQIVND.